A single sample gave rise to the 29 T cell receptor beta chains below, sequenced in a study of shared clonotypes between healthy human individuals. CD8 cells regarded as naive lacked CD45RO, were positively chosen for CCR7, and omitted terminally differentiated effector memory CD45RA+ cells. Sequencing was performed with immunoSEQ multiplex PCR; in TCRdb, only in-frame clones are kept and a portion is missing. Among about 2.1 million clones listed, 80% to 95% were seen once. Sequencing was done on a sample of naive CD8+ T cells from PBMCs. These receptors were collected from a man between 18 and 29 years old in good health. Some clones in this sample may be carry-over from other donors' samples.

The chain has TRBV6-5 and TRBJ2-7; D perhaps matches TRBD1 (5 bases). V was pared by 2 bases and J by 2 bases, with 7 bases between. CDR1 MNHEY and CDR2 SVGAGI come from the germline V gene. The CDR3 is 13 residues long. CDR3 DNA: TGTGCCAGCAGTTACACAGGTGCCTACGAGCAGTACTTC. Its translation is CASSYTGAYEQYF.

In this sample, this clone turned up a few times. The rearrangement links TRBV4-1 to TRBJ1-1; D is undetermined. The germline V gene has CDR1 MGHRA and CDR2 YSYEKL. The CDR3 runs 13 residues. Trimming stripped 0 bases from V and 4 bases from J, with 6 bases between. The CDR3: CASSQEATTEAFF. The CDR3 DNA follows: TGCGCCAGCAGCCAAGAGGCAACCACTGAAGCTTTCTTT.

The chain couples TRBV28 to TRBJ2-1; tentative D call: TRBD2 (6 bases). Germline CDR1 reads MDHEN; CDR2 reads SYDVKM. The CDR3 contains 13 residues. The V end lost 7 bases, the J end lost 7 bases, and 14 bases lay between the germline ends. In nucleotides, the CDR3 is TGTGCCAGCACTAACATTGGAGGGAATGAGCAGTTCTTC. It codes for CASTNIGGNEQFF.

With respect to this clone: The identical CDR3 is also encoded by other nucleotide sequences in the sample. The chain uses TRBV6-5 and TRBJ1-1; maybe TRBD1 (5 bases). V lost 2 bases and J 1 base, leaving 8 bases between the germline ends. Germline CDR1 MNHEY, CDR2 SVGAGI. The CDR3 is 14 residues long. The CDR3, as DNA: TGTGCCAGCAGTTACCAGGGATCGAACACTGAAGCTTTCTTT. It yields the protein CASSYQGSNTEAFF.

This rearrangement joins TRBV11-2 to TRBJ1-1; D is unclear. Germline V gene sequence: CDR1 SGHAT, CDR2 FQNNGV. V lost 1 base, J lost 0 bases, and 15 bases lay in between. The CDR3 covers 17 residues. The CDR3 DNA sequence: TGTGCCAGCAGCTTAGTTGTTCCGGCCAGGTTGAACACTGAAGCTTTCTTT. This sequence encodes CASSLVVPARLNTEAFF.

A remark on this clone: The germline gene is not matched at one end of the junction; a read error may be the cause. The rearrangement joins TRBV7-2 to TRBJ2-3, with D perhaps TRBD2 (7 bases). Looked up from germline, CDR1 is SGHTA and CDR2 is FQGNSA. CDR3 length equals 14 residues. The CDR3 DNA sequence: TGTGCCAGCAGATTAGGGCGGGGGCTCGATACGCAGTATTTT. The encoded protein is CASRLGRGLDTQYF.

The chain is built from TRBV4-3 and TRBJ2-7; D might be TRBD1 (6 bases). The ends were cut back, 6 bases at V and 2 bases at J, with 17 bases in the middle. Germline assignment: CDR1 LGHNA and CDR2 YSLEER. CDR3 size: 15 residues. The CDR3 region is CASRPSTGATYEQYF. The CDR3, as DNA: TGCGCCAGCAGACCCTCGACAGGAGCAACCTACGAGCAGTACTTC.

CDR3 region: CASRYRESSYNEQFF. Here the CDR3 DNA reads TGTGCCAGCCGCTACAGGGAGAGCTCCTACAATGAGCAGTTCTTC. The genes are TRBV27 and TRBJ2-1; D is possibly TRBD1 (6 bases). Germline CDR1 reads MNHEY; CDR2 reads SMNVEV (reference sequence). CDR3 size: 15 residues. Trimming shortened V by 8 bases and J by 0 bases, and 14 bases separated the two germline ends.

J is TRBJ2-3 and V is TRBV27; D might be TRBD2 (5 bases). Trimming shortened V by 6 bases and J by 5 bases, and 12 bases separated the two germline ends. Germline CDR1 MNHEY, CDR2 SMNVEV (reference sequence). CDR3 size: 13 residues. The DNA of the CDR3 is TGTGCCAGCAGAGCCGCCCGGGGAGATACGCAGTATTTT. Translating it yields CASRAARGDTQYF.

The chain combines TRBV4-1 with TRBJ2-1; D gene uncertain. Germline CDR1 is MGHRA and CDR2 is YSYEKL. This CDR3 spans 15 amino acids. Trimming took off 1 base at V and 9 bases at J, with 16 bases between the two ends. CDR3 DNA sequence: TGCGCCAGCAGCCAAGCCCCGGACGGCCGGTTTGAGCAGTTCTTC. Translating it yields CASSQAPDGRFEQFF.

A note on this clone: Other DNA sequences of this sample code for an identical CDR3. The CDR3 nucleotides are TGTGCCAGCAGCTTAGGAGCAGGAGCTAACTATGGCTACACCTTC. Protein: CASSLGAGANYGYTF. The chain combines TRBV7-9 with TRBJ1-2, with D uncertain. Germline-derived CDR1 and CDR2 are SEHNR and FQNEAQ (reference sequence). The CDR3 length is 15 residues. The V end was cut by 1 base, the J end by 0 bases, with 9 bases between.

The V gene is TRBV27, the J gene TRBJ2-6, with TRBD1 identical over 8 bases. Trimming took 8 bases from V and 3 from J; bases not matched to a gene: 9. The CDR3 contains 16 residues. Per germline, CDR1 MNHEY and CDR2 SMNVEV (reference sequence). CDR3 loop: CASLWDRFCGANVLTF. The CDR3 nucleotides read TGTGCCAGCCTCTGGGACAGGTTCTGTGGGGCCAACGTCCTGACTTTC.

This sequence joins TRBV7-2 and TRBJ2-7, with 8 bases lining up with TRBD1. The CDR3 is 18 amino acids. The ends lost 0 bases at V and 1 base at J; junction bases unmatched: 11. Germline assignment: CDR1 SGHTA and CDR2 FQGNSA. The CDR3 DNA follows: TGTGCCAGCAGCTTAGCAGCAGGGGGCGCGTTGAAATCCTACGAGCAGTACTTC. Translation: CASSLAAGGALKSYEQYF.

This CDR3 reads CASSLNTGDTEAFF. The DNA for the CDR3 is TGTGCCAGCAGCTTAAACACAGGGGATACTGAAGCTTTCTTT. The V call is TRBV7-3, the J call TRBJ1-1; 7 nucleotides align to TRBD1. CDR1 and CDR2 (germline): SGHTA, FQGTGA. The CDR3 extends over 14 amino acids. The ends lost 1 base at V and 5 bases at J; junction bases unmatched: 4.

The V call is TRBV11-2, the J call TRBJ1-2; 7 bases are a match to TRBD1. Germline V gene data show CDR1 as SGHAT and CDR2 as FQNNGV. The ends lost 4 bases at V and 4 bases at J; junction bases unmatched: 6. The CDR3 length is 14 residues. The CDR3 DNA is TGTGCCAGCAGCTACGGGACAGCTTCCTATGGCTACACCTTC. Its protein product is CASSYGTASYGYTF.

The rearrangement uses TRBV9 and TRBJ2-7; 9 bases line up with TRBD1. CDR3 length: 15 amino acids. CDR1 is SGDLS and CDR2 is YYNGEE in the germline V gene. Losses at the gene ends were 3 bases for V and 2 bases for J; bases not matched to a gene: 6. The CDR3 nucleotides are TGTGCCAGCAGCGGCGCCGGGACAGGGACCTACGAGCAGTACTTC. It codes for CASSGAGTGTYEQYF.

Remarks on this clone: Additional DNA sequences in this sample encode the identical CDR3. The V and J genes are TRBV28 and TRBJ1-5, with 8 bases lining up with TRBD1. The CDR3 totals 14 residues. The germline gives CDR1 MDHEN, CDR2 SYDVKM. The V segment lost 5 bases and the J segment 7 bases; nucleotides outside the gene matches: 7. CDR3 coding DNA: TGTGCCAGCAGTCCCCGACAGGGGAGGCAGCCCCAGCATTTT. As protein: CASSPRQGRQPQHF.

About this clone: Other DNA sequences in the same sample also yield this CDR3. V gene TRBV5-1 combines with J gene TRBJ1-4; 9 bases fit TRBD1. From germline, CDR1 is SGHRS and CDR2 YFSETQ. The ends lost 0 bases at V and 8 bases at J; junction bases unmatched: 5. The CDR3 runs 15 residues. CDR3 nucleotide sequence: TGCGCCAGCAGCTTGGCCCGGACAGGGGAGGAAAAACTGTTTTTT. Translated, it gives CASSLARTGEEKLFF.

The chain employs TRBV6-6 and TRBJ1-2; D unclear. Looked up from germline, CDR1 is MNHNY and CDR2 is SVGAGI (reference sequence). Trimming took 4 bases from V and 2 from J, leaving 5 bases between them. The CDR3 extends over 12 amino acids. In DNA form, the CDR3 reads TGTGCCAGCAGTTGGTCAAACTATGGCTACACCTTC. This codes for CASSWSNYGYTF.

The chain recombines TRBV28 with TRBJ2-7, with 11 bases matching TRBD1. The CDR3 spans 15 residues. Losses at the gene ends were 6 bases for V and 4 bases for J; bases not matched to a gene: 8. Germline lookup yields CDR1 MDHEN and CDR2 SYDVKM. The CDR3 protein is CASRPIRDRGYEQYF. The DNA of the CDR3 is TGTGCCAGCAGACCGATCCGGGACAGGGGGTACGAGCAGTACTTC.

This sequence joins TRBV11-2 and TRBJ2-5, with TRBD1 matching over 9 bases. The V gene's germline CDR1 is SGHAT and CDR2 FQNNGV. The J segment lost 2 bases and the V segment lost 5 bases, leaving 6 bases of the junction unmatched. The CDR3 has 15 residues. The CDR3 spells CASSRRTGAQETQYF. The CDR3 bases are TGTGCCAGCAGCCGACGGACAGGGGCGCAAGAGACCCAGTACTTC.

The CDR3 DNA is TGCAGCGTTCCCCTTGGGAGGGGGCGGACTGAAGCTTTCTTT. Encoded protein: CSVPLGRGRTEAFF. V gene TRBV29-1 combines with J gene TRBJ1-1; 7 positions agree with TRBD1. The ends lost 5 bases at V and 5 bases at J; junction bases unmatched: 11. The CDR3 has 14 residues. Germline CDR1 reads SQVTM; CDR2 reads ANQGSEA.

As to this clone: The sample holds other DNA sequences that translate to the same CDR3. J is TRBJ2-7 and V is TRBV5-4; TRBD1 agrees at 7 bases. Germline CDR1 SGHNT, CDR2 YYREEE (reference sequence). The CDR3 is 12 residues long. J gave up 5 bases and V 2 bases, and 1 base lay outside the gene matches. Here the CDR3 reads CASSLGTDEQYF. In DNA form, the CDR3 reads TGTGCCAGCAGCTTAGGGACAGACGAGCAGTACTTC.

J is TRBJ1-5 and V is TRBV28; D is perhaps TRBD1 (6 bases). This CDR3 has 15 amino acids. Trimming left V 8 bases short and J 0 bases short, with 14 bases between. Germline-derived CDR1 and CDR2 are MDHEN and SYDVKM. CDR3 DNA: TGTGCCAGCGAGGGGGGTCCAAATAGCAATCAGCCCCAGCATTTT. This encodes CASEGGPNSNQPQHF.

This clone was observed a handful of times. The identical CDR3 is also encoded by other nucleotide sequences in the sample. In DNA form, the CDR3 reads TGTGCCAGCAGTTTGACAGGGGTCACTGAAGCTTTCTTT. Encoded protein: CASSLTGVTEAFF. The chain has TRBV27 and TRBJ1-1; 8 bases match TRBD1. The V gene end was trimmed by 3 bases and the J gene end by 4 bases; junction bases not matched to a gene: 1. The CDR3 loop spans 13 amino acids. The germline V gene has CDR1 MNHEY and CDR2 SMNVEV (reference sequence).

The genes are TRBV7-9 and TRBJ2-7; D not certain. V lost 6 bases to trimming and J lost 5 bases, with 11 bases between them. This CDR3 region has 12 residues. Germline V gives CDR1 SEHNR, CDR2 FQNEAQ (reference sequence). CDR3 DNA: TGTGCCAGCAGTCTTCGACCCGACGAGCAGTACTTC. Encoded protein: CASSLRPDEQYF.

The rearrangement uses TRBV7-9 and TRBJ1-2, with D hard to call. Trimming cost V 4 bases and J 6 bases, with 18 bases left between them. Germline V gives CDR1 SEHNR, CDR2 FQNEAQ (reference sequence). CDR3 length equals 15 residues. The CDR3 region is CASSSKILGDHGYTF. The CDR3 coding sequence is TGTGCCAGCAGCTCTAAAATCCTCGGTGATCATGGCTACACCTTC.

The J gene is TRBJ2-7, the V gene TRBV4-1, with TRBD1 as a possible D gene (6 bases). The germline V gene encodes CDR1 MGHRA and CDR2 YSYEKL. The CDR3 is 16 amino acids. Between the trimmed V and J ends, which lost 2 bases and 2 bases, there was a span of 16 bases. CDR3 bases: TGCGCCAGCAGCCAAAAGGCATGGGACAAAACCTACGAGCAGTACTTC. It translates to CASSQKAWDKTYEQYF.

The gene calls are TRBV27 and TRBJ2-3; TRBD2 aligns across 13 bases. CDR3 length: 18 residues. Germline trimming cut 5 bases from V and 3 bases from J; bases unmatched to any gene: 11. CDR1 is MNHEY and CDR2 is SMNVEV in the germline V gene (reference sequence). CDR3 residues: CASSPRPLLAGGTDTQYF. DNA of the CDR3: TGTGCCAGCAGTCCCCGCCCCCTACTAGCGGGAGGGACAGATACGCAGTATTTT.